The T cell receptor (beta chain) under discussion was sequenced for a study of T cells in Graves' hyperthyroidism and ophthalmopathy. Patients showing uncontrolled infection, other autoimmune disease, pregnancy or lactation were ineligible. V lost 4 bases to trimming and J lost 3 bases, with 17 bases between them. The CDR3 has 15 residues. Germline CDR1 reads SGHRS; CDR2 reads YFSETQ. From RNA transcripts, TCR beta CDR3 regions were amplified. Using the HTBI primer set, a first-round RT-PCR was run on the TCR CDR3. Via MiXCR, TCRdb re-called the multiplex PCR reads, giving one row per CDR3 protein. The sample holds 400,000 or so distinct CDR3 sequences, 13% to 15% seen once.

This TCR was recovered from a woman in her fifties or sixties with Graves' ophthalmopathy. The sequenced sample was blood. The V gene is TRBV5-1, the J gene TRBJ2-7, with a possible D match to TRBD2 (6 bases). The CDR3 nucleotides read TGCGCCAGCAGCCAAGGAGGGGCGGCCATCTACGAGCAGTACTTC. Encoded protein: CASSQGGAAIYEQYF. Looking up the rest from reference TRBV5-1 and TRBJ2-7 gives the full variable domain: KAGVTQTPRYLIKTRGQQVTLSCSPISGHRSVSWYQQTPGQGLQFLFEYFSETQRNKGNFPGRFSGRQFSNSRSEMNVSTLELGDSALYLCASSQGGAAIYEQYFGPGTRLTVT.